The 5 T cell receptor beta chains in this list originate from one sample, sequenced in a study of T cell responses to AZD1222 COVID-19 vaccine. Produced via immunoSEQ multiplex PCR; TCRdb's table is partial and in-frame only. The sample contains over 120,000 clones, 85% to 95% of which appear only once. The sequences come from peripheral blood, collected after recovery from COVID-19. Receptors were obtained from an adult who had recovered from COVID-19.

V is TRBV6-5 and J is TRBJ1-5; the match to TRBD1 covers 11 bases. Germline V gene sequence: CDR1 MNHEY, CDR2 SVGAGI. This CDR3 is 15 amino acids long. V shed 6 bases and J 5 bases; nucleotides not matched to a gene: 6. CDR3 DNA: TGTGCCAGCAGCCTAGGACAGGGGGCTGATCAGCCCCAGCATTTT. Its protein product is CASSLGQGADQPQHF.

The V gene is TRBV19, the J gene TRBJ2-7; TRBD1 matches at 7 bases. The CDR3 is made up of 13 amino acids. Per the germline V gene, CDR1 is LNHDA and CDR2 is SQIVND (reference sequence). With V trimmed by 3 bases and J by 7 bases, 6 bases remained unmatched. The CDR3 nucleotides read TGTGCCAGTAGTATCAAGGGGGCGCGAGAGCAGTACTTC. This sequence encodes CASSIKGAREQYF.

The J gene is TRBJ1-2, the V gene TRBV19, with D possibly TRBD1 on 5 matching bases. The germline V gene encodes CDR1 LNHDA and CDR2 SQIVND (reference sequence). The CDR3 spans 15 residues. The germline V and J ends were trimmed by 9 bases and 2 bases, with 19 bases remaining between them. The DNA of the CDR3 is TGTGCCAGCCGCTTTGGGGGATCCATGAACTATGGCTACACCTTC. This encodes CASRFGGSMNYGYTF.

The V call is TRBV28, the J call TRBJ2-3; the D gene is possibly TRBD1 (7 bases). The CDR3 totals 17 residues. CDR1 MDHEN and CDR2 SYDVKM come from the germline V gene. Trimming pared 7 bases from V and 2 bases from J, leaving 22 bases between. For the CDR3, the DNA is TGTGCCAGCACCTCACCCTCAGGGGGAGGAGCCACAGATACGCAGTATTTT. Amino acid sequence: CASTSPSGGGATDTQYF. The full variable domain, completed using reference TRBV28 and TRBJ2-3, is DVKVTQSSRYLVKRTGEKVFLECVQDMDHENMFWYRQDPGLGLRLIYFSYDVKMKEKGDIPEGYSVSREKKERFSLILESASTNQTSMYLCASTSPSGGGATDTQYFGPGTRLTVL.

The genes are TRBV3-1 (or the pseudogene TRBV3-2) and TRBJ2-7; D perhaps matches TRBD1 (6 bases). This CDR3 is built from 11 residues. V gave up 4 bases and J gave up 7 bases, with 8 bases separating them. Germline CDR1 reads LGHDT; CDR2 reads YNNKEL (reference sequence). The CDR3 DNA follows: TGTGCCAGCAGCCGGACAGAAGAGCAGTACTTC. It encodes CASSRTEEQYF.